Listed here is a single TCR beta chain. Produced via immunoSEQ multiplex PCR; TCRdb's table is partial and in-frame only. Among 74,000 or so clones, roughly 88% were seen once, and the ten largest hold around 2%. The record originates from a study of OX40 agonist ivuxolimab in advanced cancers. Germline CDR1 SGHTA, CDR2 FQGNSA. With 2 bases removed from V and 6 bases from J, the gap between germline ends came to 11 bases. This CDR3 region has 13 residues. The receptor comes from an adult with an advanced solid tumor such as melanoma, head and neck, liver or kidney cancer. This chain links TRBV7-2 with TRBJ2-7; weak D call: TRBD1 (5 bases). Sequences were derived from CD4+ or CD8+ T cells sorted from blood, sampled in a trial of the OX40 agonist ivuxolimab. The CDR3 DNA follows: TGTGCCAGCAGCTTAATCGAAAGGGGCGAGCAGTACTTC. Translating gives CASSLIERGEQYF.